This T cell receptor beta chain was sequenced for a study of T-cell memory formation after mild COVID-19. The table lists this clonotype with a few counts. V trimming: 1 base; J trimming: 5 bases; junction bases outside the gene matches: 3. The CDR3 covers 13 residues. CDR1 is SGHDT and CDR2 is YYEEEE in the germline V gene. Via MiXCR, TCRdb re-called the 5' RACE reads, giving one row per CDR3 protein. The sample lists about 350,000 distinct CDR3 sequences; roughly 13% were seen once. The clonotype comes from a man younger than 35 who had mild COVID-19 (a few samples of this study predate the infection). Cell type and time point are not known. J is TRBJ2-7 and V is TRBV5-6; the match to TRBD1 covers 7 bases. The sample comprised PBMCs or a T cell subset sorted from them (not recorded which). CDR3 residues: CASSLLQGNEQYF. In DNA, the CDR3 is TGTGCCAGCAGCTTGTTACAGGGGAACGAGCAGTACTTC.